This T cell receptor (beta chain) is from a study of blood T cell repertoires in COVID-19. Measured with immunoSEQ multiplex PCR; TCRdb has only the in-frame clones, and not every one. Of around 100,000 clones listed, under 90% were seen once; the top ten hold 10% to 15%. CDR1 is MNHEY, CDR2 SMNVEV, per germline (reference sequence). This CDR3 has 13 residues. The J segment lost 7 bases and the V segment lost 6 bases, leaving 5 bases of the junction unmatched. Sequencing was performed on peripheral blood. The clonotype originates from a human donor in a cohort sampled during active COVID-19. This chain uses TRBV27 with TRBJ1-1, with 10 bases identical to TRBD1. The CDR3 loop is CASSRTGGNEAFF. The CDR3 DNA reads TGTGCCAGCAGCCGGACAGGGGGGAATGAAGCTTTCTTT.